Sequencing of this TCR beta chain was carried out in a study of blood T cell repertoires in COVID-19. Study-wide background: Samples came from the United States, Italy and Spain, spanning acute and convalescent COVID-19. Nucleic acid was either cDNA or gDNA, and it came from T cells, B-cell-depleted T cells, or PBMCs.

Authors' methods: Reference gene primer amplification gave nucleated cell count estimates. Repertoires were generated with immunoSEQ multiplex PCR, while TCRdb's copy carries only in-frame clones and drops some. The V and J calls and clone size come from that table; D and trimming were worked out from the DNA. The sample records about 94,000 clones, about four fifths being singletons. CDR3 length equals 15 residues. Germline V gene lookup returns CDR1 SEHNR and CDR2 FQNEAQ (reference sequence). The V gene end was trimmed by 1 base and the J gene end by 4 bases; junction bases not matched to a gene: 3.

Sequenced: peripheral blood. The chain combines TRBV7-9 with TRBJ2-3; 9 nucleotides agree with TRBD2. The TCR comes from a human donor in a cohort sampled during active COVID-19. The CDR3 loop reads CASSLGREGPDTQYF. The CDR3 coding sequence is TGTGCCAGCAGCTTAGGGCGGGAGGGCCCAGATACGCAGTATTTT.